The present T cell receptor beta chain was sequenced within a study of blood T cell repertoires in COVID-19. Sequencing was performed with immunoSEQ multiplex PCR; in TCRdb, only in-frame clones are kept and a portion is missing. The sample lists 250,000 to 350,000 clones, roughly 80% occurring once. Germline trimming cut 0 bases from V and 3 bases from J; bases unmatched to any gene: 9. Germline V gene data show CDR1 as GTSNPN and CDR2 as SVGIG (reference sequence). The CDR3 is 16 residues long. The source is a human donor with COVID-19, enrolled during active disease. The donor label of this sample is uncertain. This rearrangement joins TRBV30 to TRBJ2-3; 7 bases match TRBD2. Sequenced sample: peripheral blood. CDR3 in DNA: TGTGCCTGGAGTGTACCGGGGGGTATCGAGACAGATACGCAGTATTTT. This codes for CAWSVPGGIETDTQYF.